Listed below are T cell receptor beta chains from one sample, sequenced in a study of blood T cell repertoires in COVID-19. The table came from immunoSEQ multiplex PCR; TCRdb's copy has only in-frame clones and leaves some out. Of over 150,000 clones listed, more than 60% were seen once; the top ten hold roughly 2.8%. The material sequenced was peripheral blood. Receptors originate from a man between 65 and 80 years old with acute or convalescent COVID-19. Each CDR3 is given with its conserved first and last residue. Each record gives: J gene, clone size, V gene, D gene, CDR3 DNA, CDR3 protein. D genes are given only for firm matches. Size values are once, few and many counts, or a class for expanded clones, and some rows have none.

>TRBJ1-1|-|TRBV12-2|-
TGTGCAAGTCGCTTAGGGGGGTGGCGACAGGGAGAAGCTTTCTTT
CASRLGGWRQGEAFF
>TRBJ1-2|-|TRBV30|TRBD1
TGTGCCTCACGGACAGGTGCGATCTATGGCTACACCTTC
CASRTGAIYGYTF
>TRBJ2-7|-|TRBV28|-
TGTGCCAGCAGTCCAGGGGGGACAATTTACGAGCAGTACTTC
CASSPGGTIYEQYF
>TRBJ1-2|-|TRBV6-1|-
TGTGCCAGCAGTGACCGGTATGGCTACACCTTC
CASSDRYGYTF
>TRBJ1-6|-|TRBV11-2|-
TGTGCCAGCAGCTTAGCGGCCAGGACCCTCCACTTT
CASSLAARTLHF
>TRBJ2-1|-|TRBV19|TRBD2
TGTGCCAGTAGTCCACGACTAGCACGGGGTGAGCAGTTCTTC
CASSPRLARGEQFF
>TRBJ2-2|-|TRBV7-2|TRBD1
TGTGCCAGCAGCTTACTGACAGGGCTTACCGGGGAGCTGTTTTTT
CASSLLTGLTGELFF
>TRBJ1-1|once|TRBV5-1|-
TGCGCCAGCAGCTTGATCGGAGCCACTGAAGCTTTCTTT
CASSLIGATEAFF
>TRBJ2-3|-|TRBV5-1|-
TGCGCCAGCAGCTCGTCAGGGGCAGATACGCAGTATTTT
CASSSSGADTQYF
>TRBJ1-2|-|TRBV6-5|TRBD1
TGTGCCAGCAGTTACAAGGACAGGGGGCAATATGGCTACACCTTC
CASSYKDRGQYGYTF
>TRBJ1-1|-|TRBV19|-
TGTGCCTCAACGGCGCCGGGAGGTCGCACTGAAGCTTTCTTT
CASTAPGGRTEAFF
>TRBJ2-7|-|TRBV2|-
TGTGCCAGCAGAGCGGGGACAGGCCCCTACGAGCAGTACTTC
CASRAGTGPYEQYF
>TRBJ2-2|-|TRBV27|TRBD1
TGTGCCAGCAGGGCAGGGGGTCACACCGGGGAGCTGTTTTTT
CASRAGGHTGELFF
>TRBJ2-2|-|TRBV2|-
TGTGCCAGCAGTCCCGGGACTCACAACACCGGGGAGCTGTTTTTT
CASSPGTHNTGELFF
>TRBJ2-7|many|TRBV2|TRBD1
TGTGCCAGCGGCTCGGGGACAGGACTTTCCTACGAGCAGTACTTC
CASGSGTGLSYEQYF
>TRBJ2-5|-|TRBV19|-
TGTGCCAGTAGTACATCCCGGGAGACCCAGTACTTC
CASSTSRETQYF
>TRBJ2-7|-|TRBV7-2|TRBD1
TGTGCCAGCAGCTCCAGGACAGGGGGTTTATACGAGCAGTACTTC
CASSSRTGGLYEQYF
>TRBJ2-3|-|TRBV11-2|TRBD2
TGTGCCAGCAGCTTGCGGACTAGCGGGCGAGCAGATACGCAGTATTTT
CASSLRTSGRADTQYF
>TRBJ2-1|-|TRBV7-2|TRBD2
TGTGCCAGCAGCTTCTTAGCGGGAGCCTACAATGAGCAGTTCTTC
CASSFLAGAYNEQFF
>TRBJ2-7|-|TRBV19|TRBD1
TGTGCCAGTAGTATAGTAGGGACAGGGGGCTACGAGCAGTACTTC
CASSIVGTGGYEQYF
>TRBJ2-7|-|TRBV6-1|TRBD2
TGTGCCAGCAGTGAAGCAGGACTAGCGTCCTACGAGCAGTACTTC
CASSEAGLASYEQYF
>TRBJ1-1|-|TRBV30|-
TGTGCCGGAAGAACAGGGAGGAACACTGAAGCTTTCTTT
CAGRTGRNTEAFF